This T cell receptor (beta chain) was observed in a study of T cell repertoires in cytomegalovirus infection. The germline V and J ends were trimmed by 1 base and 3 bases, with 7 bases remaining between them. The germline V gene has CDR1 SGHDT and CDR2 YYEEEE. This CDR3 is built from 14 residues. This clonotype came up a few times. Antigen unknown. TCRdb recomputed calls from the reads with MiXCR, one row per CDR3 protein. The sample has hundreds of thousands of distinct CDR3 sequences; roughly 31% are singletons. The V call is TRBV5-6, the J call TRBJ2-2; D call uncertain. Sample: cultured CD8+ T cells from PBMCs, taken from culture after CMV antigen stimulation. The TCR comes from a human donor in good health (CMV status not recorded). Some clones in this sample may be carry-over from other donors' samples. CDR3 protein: CASSLYSYTGELFF. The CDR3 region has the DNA TGTGCCAGCAGCTTGTACAGCTACACCGGGGAGCTGTTTTTT.